The sequence of this T cell receptor (beta chain) was determined in a study of blood T cell repertoires in COVID-19. At the level of the study: COVID-19 samples, acute and convalescent, were from the United States, Italy and Spain. PBMCs, B-cell-depleted T cells, or T cells were the source of the cDNA or gDNA that made up the material.

In the original processing: Estimates of nucleated cell counts were drawn from the amplification of reference gene primers. Libraries were prepared by immunoSEQ multiplex PCR; TCRdb keeps only in-frame clonotypes and omits some of them. V, J and clone size are taken as reported in that table, and D and trimming were inferred from the DNA itself. The table has some 180,000 clones, over 75% seen once; the top ten hold 0.53%. The table lists this clone with a count of one. Trimming pared 0 bases from V and 4 bases from J, leaving 9 bases between. Germline values: CDR1 MNHEY, CDR2 SVGAGI. CDR3 length equals 14 residues.

The TCR was taken from a man between 45 and 60 years old with acute or convalescent COVID-19. The chain joins TRBV6-5 to TRBJ1-2; D unclear. Sequences were obtained from peripheral blood. CDR3 nucleotide sequence: TGTGCCAGCAGTTACTCTGCAGGAACCTATGGCTACACCTTC. This translates into CASSYSAGTYGYTF.